Below are 25 T cell receptor beta chains sequenced from a single sample in a study of identical twins. TCRdb processed the 5' RACE reads anew with MiXCR; each CDR3 protein has one entry. Of nearly 250,000 distinct CDR3 sequences in the sample, about 7.3% were seen once. The sample was also linked to a second study, of yellow fever vaccine responses in identical twins.

The source material was memory (CD45RO+) T cells sorted from blood. All receptors derive from a woman younger than 35 in good health.

At least ten counts were recorded for this clonotype. V gene TRBV12-3 or TRBV12-4 combines with J gene TRBJ1-2, with D hard to call. V was shortened by 6 bases and J by 3 bases, with 17 bases between the two germline ends. The CDR3 spans 15 residues. The chain's CDR3 is CASSVLYSGYYGYTF. CDR3 DNA: TGTGCCAGCAGCGTCCTCTACTCTGGGTACTATGGCTACACCTTC.

The sample holds many counts of this clonotype. The chain employs TRBV15 and TRBJ2-5; maybe TRBD1 (5 bases). This CDR3 is 14 amino acids long. The ends were cut back, 4 bases at V and 4 bases at J, with 13 bases in the middle. Germline assignment: CDR1 LNHNV and CDR2 YYDKDF (reference sequence). CDR3 in amino acids: CATSKGMIGETQYF. In DNA, the CDR3 is TGTGCCACCAGCAAGGGGATGATCGGAGAGACCCAGTACTTC.

This clonotype was seen many times. V and J are TRBV12-3 or TRBV12-4 and TRBJ2-5; maybe TRBD2 (6 bases). The CDR3 contains 16 residues. Trimming took off 4 bases at V and 5 bases at J, with 20 bases between the two ends. The CDR3 DNA is TGTGCCAGCAGTTCCTCGAGTGGTGGGGGGTCGGAGACCCAGTACTTC. This translates into CASSSSSGGGSETQYF.

The table lists this clonotype with a few counts. This rearrangement joins TRBV4-1 to TRBJ2-7, with 9 bases identical to TRBD2. Germline V gene sequence: CDR1 MGHRA, CDR2 YSYEKL. The ends lost 0 bases at V and 6 bases at J; junction bases unmatched: 6. This CDR3 is built from 15 residues. CDR3 region: CASSQDSGSRVEQYF. The CDR3 DNA is TGCGCCAGCAGCCAAGATAGCGGGAGTCGGGTCGAGCAGTACTTC.

This chain connects TRBV15 to TRBJ2-7; weak D call: TRBD1 (6 bases). Germline CDR1 is LNHNV and CDR2 is YYDKDF (reference sequence). The V gene lost 0 bases and the J gene lost 3 bases, with 12 bases spanning the gap. The CDR3 sequence is 15 residues long. For the CDR3, the DNA is TGTGCCACCAGCAGAGATCAGGACAGAGACTACGAGCAGTACTTC. Encoded protein: CATSRDQDRDYEQYF.

In its sample, this clonotype was seen many times. The CDR3 sequence is CASSLVAGGPFNEQFF. The CDR3 DNA sequence: TGTGCCAGCAGTTTAGTTGCGGGAGGGCCTTTCAATGAGCAGTTCTTC. The chain links TRBV12-3 or TRBV12-4 to TRBJ2-1, with TRBD2 identical over 9 bases. This CDR3 spans 16 amino acids. After removal of 1 base from V and 6 bases from J, the junction contained 7 bases not matched to a gene.

This clonotype was observed a few times. This rearrangement joins TRBV29-1 to TRBJ2-7; D ambiguous. Germline CDR1 SQVTM, CDR2 ANQGSEA. V was trimmed by 2 bases and J by 0 bases, leaving 5 bases between them. The CDR3 extends over 12 amino acids. The CDR3 spells CSVELNSYEQYF. Here the CDR3 DNA reads TGCAGCGTTGAACTGAACTCCTACGAGCAGTACTTC.

The chain employs TRBV6-6 and TRBJ2-3; D gene unclear. The CDR3 extends over 11 amino acids. The germline CDR1 and CDR2 sequences are MNHNY and SVGAGI (reference sequence). V was trimmed by 6 bases and J by 6 bases, leaving 7 bases between them. CDR3 amino acids: CASSCGDTQYF. CDR3 DNA: TGTGCCAGCAGCTGCGGCGATACGCAGTATTTT.

On this clonotype: The junction departs from the called germline gene at one end, perhaps through a read error. V and J are TRBV20-1 and TRBJ2-3; 9 nucleotides match TRBD1. Germline-derived CDR1 and CDR2 are DFQATT and SNEGSKA (reference sequence). The CDR3 totals 16 residues. CDR3 sequence reads: CCASRGTGISTDTQYF. The CDR3 nucleotides read TGCTGTGCTAGTAGGGGGACAGGGATTAGCACAGATACGCAGTATTTT.

The CDR3 coding sequence is TGCAGTGCTAGAGATCGGCTAGCGGGAGGGTCCTACAATGAGCAGTTCTTC. Protein: CSARDRLAGGSYNEQFF. The chain recombines TRBV20-1 with TRBJ2-1; 12 nucleotides line up with TRBD2. CDR3 length: 17 residues. V was pared by 0 bases and J by 1 base, with 4 bases of the junction left unmatched. CDR1 and CDR2 (germline): DFQATT, SNEGSKA (reference sequence).

This chain uses TRBV6-5 with TRBJ2-1; D call uncertain. CDR3 length equals 12 residues. Germline V lookup: CDR1 MNHEY, CDR2 SVGAGI. With 5 bases removed from V and 10 bases from J, the gap between germline ends came to 12 bases. The CDR3 coding sequence is TGTGCCAGCAGTCCGACTTCCCTGGAGCAGTTCTTC. Protein product: CASSPTSLEQFF.

J is TRBJ2-1 and V is TRBV24-1, with TRBD2 matching 13 bases. Germline lookup yields CDR1 KGHDR and CDR2 SFDVKD. The J segment lost 6 bases and the V segment lost 11 bases, leaving 9 bases of the junction unmatched. This CDR3 is 15 amino acids long. The CDR3 sequence: CASGELAGGRNEQFF. The CDR3, as DNA: TGTGCCAGCGGCGAACTAGCGGGAGGGCGCAATGAGCAGTTCTTC.

The chain combines TRBV7-9 with TRBJ2-3; TRBD1 is a possible D gene (6 bases). The germline CDR1 and CDR2 sequences are SEHNR and FQNEAQ (reference sequence). V lost 8 bases and J 1 base, leaving 16 bases between the germline ends. The CDR3 consists of 15 residues. The CDR3 region has the DNA TGTGCCAGCGGAGCTCGACAGGCAGGCACAGATACGCAGTATTTT. This codes for CASGARQAGTDTQYF.

This clonotype was recorded at least ten times. The chain is built from TRBV5-1 and TRBJ2-3; 9 positions agree with TRBD2. CDR1 is SGHRS and CDR2 is YFSETQ in the germline V gene. The trim removed 1 base at V and 3 bases at J, leaving 6 bases unmatched. The CDR3 extends over 16 amino acids. The CDR3 coding sequence is TGCGCCAGCAGCTTGTTCCCAGCGGGAGGAACAGATACGCAGTATTTT. Translated, it gives CASSLFPAGGTDTQYF.

This clonotype showed up many times. The chain carries TRBV7-9 and TRBJ2-7; D perhaps matches TRBD1 (6 bases). Germline CDR1 and CDR2: SEHNR and FQNEAQ (reference sequence). V was cut by 4 bases and J by 0 bases, with 16 bases left in between. The CDR3 covers 16 residues. The CDR3 protein is CASSSLTRDNSYEQYF. CDR3 coding DNA: TGTGCCAGCAGCTCGTTAACCCGGGACAACTCCTACGAGCAGTACTTC.

In this sample, this clonotype turned up many times. This chain uses TRBV7-9 with TRBJ2-3; D call uncertain. CDR1 and CDR2 from the germline V gene are SEHNR and FQNEAQ (reference sequence). V was shortened by 5 bases and J by 6 bases, with 12 bases between the two germline ends. CDR3 length equals 13 residues. CDR3 region: CASSLLGPDTQYF. Here the CDR3 DNA reads TGTGCCAGCAGCCTTCTAGGGCCGGATACGCAGTATTTT.

This clonotype was seen a handful of times. This rearrangement joins TRBV29-1 to TRBJ2-2; no clear D gene. The CDR3 contains 10 residues. Looked up from germline, CDR1 is SQVTM and CDR2 is ANQGSEA. The germline V and J ends were trimmed by 5 bases and 6 bases, with 4 bases remaining between them. CDR3 sequence: CSVLSGELFF. In nucleotides, the CDR3 is TGCAGCGTTTTATCCGGGGAGCTGTTTTTT.

This clonotype was seen at least ten times. The rearrangement links TRBV3-1 to TRBJ2-1; D unresolved. Germline V gene lookup returns CDR1 LGHDT and CDR2 YNNKEL (reference sequence). V lost 4 bases, J lost 4 bases, and 17 bases lay in between. The CDR3 spans 16 residues. The CDR3 sequence: CASSPKAQSPYNEQFF. The CDR3, as DNA: TGTGCCAGCAGCCCAAAAGCCCAATCCCCTTACAATGAGCAGTTCTTC.

This clonotype was seen at least ten times. The chain couples TRBV5-1 to TRBJ1-2; 7 bases are a match to TRBD1. The CDR3 spans 12 residues. The V and J ends lost 5 bases and 14 bases, in that order; junction bases with no gene match: 12. Germline CDR1 is SGHRS and CDR2 is YFSETQ. Here the CDR3 reads CASSPEEGARTF. In nucleotides, the CDR3 is TGCGCCAGCAGTCCCGAGGAGGGGGCAAGGACCTTC. The full variable domain, with the rest looked up from reference TRBV5-1 and TRBJ1-2, is KAGVTQTPRYLIKTRGQQVTLSCSPISGHRSVSWYQQTPGQGLQFLFEYFSETQRNKGNFPGRFSGRQFSNSRSEMNVSTLELGDSALYLCASSPEEGARTFGSGTRLTVV.

This clonotype was counted only a few times. The chain is built from TRBV6-1 and TRBJ2-3, with no clear D. The CDR3 is 15 residues long. Trimming took 3 bases from V and 0 from J, leaving 10 bases between them. From germline, CDR1 is MNHNS and CDR2 SASEGT. CDR3 loop: CASSDPPSSTDTQYF. The DNA for the CDR3 is TGTGCCAGCAGTGACCCACCTTCTAGCACAGATACGCAGTATTTT.

The table lists this clonotype with a few counts. This sequence joins TRBV11-1 and TRBJ2-1, with 7 bases identical to TRBD1. Germline assignment: CDR1 SGHAT and CDR2 FQDESV (reference sequence). V shed 5 bases, J shed 5 bases, and the junction held 15 bases outside the gene matches. CDR3 length: 17 amino acids. The CDR3 DNA follows: TGTGCCAGCAGCCCCCGGACAGGCGTAACTAAACACAATGAGCAGTTCTTC. This translates into CASSPRTGVTKHNEQFF.

This clonotype was counted a few times. The chain joins TRBV6-1 to TRBJ2-7; D is possibly TRBD1 or TRBD2 (5 bases each). The CDR3 runs 13 residues. Trimming removed 1 base at V and 6 bases at J, with 10 bases between. In germline, CDR1 is MNHNS, CDR2 SASEGT. The CDR3 DNA reads TGTGCCAGCAGTGAAGGAGGGGTCTCCGAGCAGTACGTC. It encodes CASSEGGVSEQYV.

This sequence joins TRBV20-1 and TRBJ2-7, with D tentatively TRBD1 or TRBD2 (5 bases each). CDR1 is DFQATT and CDR2 is SNEGSKA in the germline V gene (reference sequence). CDR3 length: 13 residues. The V gene lost 5 bases and the J gene lost 6 bases, with 17 bases spanning the gap. CDR3 bases: TGCAGTGCTCCGCTGGCTACGAGGGGCGAGCAGTACTTC. It encodes CSAPLATRGEQYF.

The genes are TRBV11-3 and TRBJ2-3; 7 nucleotides match TRBD2. CDR3 length equals 16 residues. Per the germline V gene, CDR1 is SGHNT and CDR2 is YENEEA. The J segment lost 3 bases and the V segment lost 5 bases, leaving 11 bases of the junction unmatched. This chain's CDR3 is CASSAGGSGYTDTQYF. The CDR3 coding sequence is TGTGCCAGCAGCGCCGGCGGGAGCGGTTATACAGATACGCAGTATTTT.

A word on this clonotype: A much larger clone differs from this one at a single base, so this may be a read error. This chain links TRBV7-9 with TRBJ2-3, with D unclear. The V gene's germline CDR1 is SEHNR and CDR2 FQNEAQ (reference sequence). The V and J ends lost 0 bases and 10 bases respectively, with 17 bases between them. The CDR3 consists of 15 residues. CDR3 region: CASSLADYGKEAQYF. The CDR3 nucleotides read TGTGCCAGCAGCTTAGCGGATTACGGTAAAGAGGCGCAGTATTTT.